The clone carrying this T cell receptor beta chain was seen many times. Its antigen is not identified. Unique molecular identifiers were incorporated when the TCRbeta library was constructed. TCRdb reprocessed the PCR reads with MiXCR, giving one entry per CDR3 protein. There are 65,000 to 85,000 distinct CDR3 sequences in the sample; approximately 10% occur only once, and around 13% lies in the top ten. There are 14 residues in the CDR3. Germline CDR1 SGHTA, CDR2 FQGNSA. The junction had 12 bases not matched to a gene; V was cut back by 6 bases and J by 8 bases. The data derive from a study of T-cell reconstitution after alpha-beta-depleted transplantation in children. Regarding the study as a whole: Most T-cell counts and diversity one year after the transplant came from T cells that were newly produced.

This chain links TRBV7-2 with TRBJ1-2; 7 bases fit TRBD1. The material was PBMCs, obtained before TCRalphabeta/CD19-depleted stem cell transplant. This sequence originates from a boy younger than 18 with acute myeloid leukemia, due to receive a stem cell transplant. The CDR3 nucleotides are TGTGCCAGCAGAGCGGGACAGCGGCTAGGCGGCTACACCTTC. Protein: CASRAGQRLGGYTF.